Each of the 12 T cell receptor beta chains below was sequenced from the same sample in a study of OX40 agonist ivuxolimab in advanced cancers. The data were produced by immunoSEQ multiplex PCR, yet TCRdb's version contains in-frame clones alone and is incomplete. The data hold under 40,000 clones, with about 74% observed a single time. The source material was CD4+ or CD8+ T cells sorted from blood, sampled in a trial of the OX40 agonist ivuxolimab. The receptors were gathered from an adult with an advanced solid tumor such as melanoma, head and neck, liver or kidney cancer.

The chain joins TRBV19 to TRBJ2-6; D call uncertain. Deletions cut 8 bases from V and 2 bases from J, with 13 bases between. The CDR3 contains 15 residues. The V gene's germline CDR1 is LNHDA and CDR2 SQIVND (reference sequence). Here the CDR3 reads CASSLGSPGANVLTF. DNA for the CDR3: TGTGCCAGTTCCCTTGGCAGCCCTGGGGCCAACGTCCTGACTTTC.

The chain carries TRBV18 and TRBJ2-5, with 11 bases aligning to TRBD1. The DNA end lines up better with TRBJ2-7; the J call may be wrong. CDR1 is KGHSH and CDR2 is LQKENI in the germline V gene. The CDR3 spans 17 residues. In DNA, the CDR3 is TGTGCCAGCTCACTAATATCCTCCGGGACAGGGGGCTACGAGCAGTACTTC. It codes for CASSLISSGTGGYEQYF.

V and J are TRBV5-8 and TRBJ2-3; the D gene is possibly TRBD2 (5 bases). Germline V CDR1 and CDR2: SGHTS, YDEGEE. V was pared by 1 base and J by 2 bases, with 11 bases between. CDR3 size: 15 residues. Written as DNA, the CDR3 is TGTGCCAGCAGCTTGCCGCGGGCGGCCACAGATACGCAGTATTTT. It translates to CASSLPRAATDTQYF. Drawing the rest from reference TRBV5-8 and TRBJ2-3, the complete variable domain is EAGVTQSPTHLIKTRGQQATLRCSPISGHTSVYWYQQALGLGLQFLLWYDEGEERNRGNFPPRFSGRQFPNYSSELNVNALELEDSALYLCASSLPRAATDTQYFGPGTRLTVL.

The chain links TRBV9 to TRBJ2-7; the D gene is possibly TRBD2 (5 bases). The CDR3 has 14 amino acids. V lost 0 bases and J lost 3, with 10 bases in between. Germline V lookup: CDR1 SGDLS, CDR2 YYNGEE. Here the CDR3 DNA reads TGTGCCAGCAGCGTAGAGGCAGACTACTACGAGCAGTACTTC. Its protein is CASSVEADYYEQYF.

The chain carries TRBV5-5 and TRBJ2-3, with D perhaps TRBD1 (5 bases). V dropped 5 bases and J dropped 2 bases, with 9 bases sitting between them. The CDR3 is 13 amino acids. Germline V gene lookup returns CDR1 SGHKS and CDR2 YYEKEE (reference sequence). CDR3 nucleotides: TGTGCCAGCAGGCCAGGGTTCACAGATACGCAGTATTTT. It codes for CASRPGFTDTQYF.

This chain links TRBV15 with TRBJ2-1; TRBD2 might be the D (6 bases). Germline CDR1 and CDR2: LNHNV and YYDKDF (reference sequence). The V and J ends lost 1 base and 10 bases respectively, with 14 bases between them. CDR3 length equals 14 residues. CDR3 coding DNA: TGTGCCACCAGCAGAGTTATGGGGGGATACGAGCAGTTCTTC. Its translation is CATSRVMGGYEQFF.

The rearrangement links TRBV7-8 to TRBJ1-2; 9 positions match TRBD1. This CDR3 is 15 amino acids long. Germline V gene lookup returns CDR1 SGHVS and CDR2 FQNEAQ. Unmatched junction bases numbered 5, after V lost 5 bases and J lost 1 base. CDR3 loop: CASSNRDRDNYGYTF. As DNA, the CDR3 is TGTGCCAGCAGCAACCGGGACAGGGATAACTATGGCTACACCTTC.

V is TRBV10-1 and J is TRBJ2-1; D may be TRBD2 (5 bases). Per the germline V gene, CDR1 is WNHNN and CDR2 is SYGVQD (reference sequence). The CDR3 spans 15 residues. Trimming stripped 2 bases from V and 9 bases from J, with 17 bases between. CDR3 region: CASSENTGNLVEQFF. For the CDR3, the DNA is TGCGCCAGCAGTGAGAATACGGGGAATTTGGTTGAGCAGTTCTTC.

The count of this clone is one. V gene TRBV27 combines with J gene TRBJ2-7, with a tentative D call TRBD2 (5 bases). The germline V gene has CDR1 MNHEY and CDR2 SMNVEV (reference sequence). Trimming left V 5 bases short and J 2 bases short, with 16 bases between. CDR3 length: 15 amino acids. The CDR3 region has the DNA TGTGCCAGCAGTCCCTCCCCCGGGGAGACCTACGAGCAGTACTTC. Translating gives CASSPSPGETYEQYF.

This rearrangement joins TRBV6-4 to TRBJ2-6; D call uncertain. V lost 5 bases to trimming and J lost 0 bases, with 8 bases between them. There are 15 residues in the CDR3. CDR1 and CDR2 from the germline V gene are MRHNA and SNTAGT. Here the CDR3 reads CASSSWNSGANVLTF. CDR3 sequence (DNA): TGTGCCAGCAGTAGCTGGAACTCTGGGGCCAACGTCCTGACTTTC.

This chain joins TRBV6-5 and TRBJ1-2, with 8 bases lining up with TRBD1. CDR1 MNHEY and CDR2 SVGAGI come from the germline V gene. J gave up 8 bases and V 6 bases, and 5 bases lay outside the gene matches. The CDR3 runs 12 residues. The CDR3 sequence is CASSSTGGGYTF. The CDR3 DNA reads TGTGCCAGCAGCTCTACAGGGGGAGGCTACACCTTC.

The genes are TRBV7-9 and TRBJ1-2; perhaps TRBD1 as D (5 bases). The CDR3 length is 14 residues. Germline V gene data show CDR1 as SEHNR and CDR2 as FQNEAQ (reference sequence). V was pared by 5 bases and J by 4 bases, with 14 bases between. The CDR3: CASSSGDGIYGYTF. The CDR3, as DNA: TGTGCCAGCAGCAGTGGGGACGGTATCTATGGCTACACCTTC.